The 7 T cell receptor beta chains below were found in one sample sequenced in a study of blood T cell repertoires in COVID-19. TCRdb keeps only in-frame clones here, not all; method: immunoSEQ multiplex PCR. The sample gives about 200,000 clones, about 80% of which show up once; 15% is in the top ten. Specimen: PBMCs or T cells enriched from blood (not recorded which). All receptors come from a man aged 35 to 55 who had recovered from COVID-19.

The rearrangement links TRBV28 to TRBJ1-1; D is unresolved. V dropped 8 bases and J dropped 8 bases, with 9 bases sitting between them. Germline CDR1 reads MDHEN; CDR2 reads SYDVKM. The CDR3 covers 10 residues. CDR3 protein: CASQHSEAFF. DNA for the CDR3: TGTGCCAGCCAACATTCCGAAGCTTTCTTT.

This clone has a single count. This chain links TRBV2 with TRBJ2-1; D is possibly TRBD2 (6 bases). Germline V lookup: CDR1 SNHLY, CDR2 FYNNEI. Trimming stripped 6 bases from V and 10 bases from J, with 16 bases between. This CDR3 contains 13 residues. In DNA form, the CDR3 reads TGTGCCAGCAGAGGGGATCTGGGGAGGGAGCAGTTCTTC. Translating it yields CASRGDLGREQFF.

V usage is TRBV10-3 and J usage is TRBJ2-1; 10 nucleotides align to TRBD1. The V and J ends lost 6 bases and 8 bases, in that order; junction bases with no gene match: 7. CDR3 length: 14 amino acids. Germline V CDR1 and CDR2: ENHRY, SYGVKD. The CDR3, as DNA: TGTGCCATCAGCGCCGGGACAGGGGTCCATGAGCAGTTCTTC. It translates to CAISAGTGVHEQFF.

This rearrangement joins TRBV6-6 to TRBJ2-3; 8 bases line up with TRBD1. Germline CDR1 MNHNY, CDR2 SVGAGI (reference sequence). Germline trimming cut 7 bases from V and 6 bases from J; bases unmatched to any gene: 12. This CDR3 has 15 residues. CDR3 bases: TGTGCCAGCACTCCGCTCGACAGGGGCGCGGATACGCAGTATTTT. Protein: CASTPLDRGADTQYF.

The chain carries TRBV21-1 and TRBJ1-1. TRBV21-1 is termed a pseudogene. The CDR3 has 14 residues. The CDR3 here is CASSPGEGNTEAFF. CDR3 sequence (DNA): TGTGCCAGCAGCCCCGGGGAAGGGAACACTGAAGCTTTCTTT.

A single count supports this clone. The chain employs TRBV5-1 and TRBJ1-2; TRBD1 aligns across 9 bases. The germline V gene has CDR1 SGHRS and CDR2 YFSETQ. This CDR3 has 15 residues. The J segment lost 8 bases and the V segment lost 0 bases, leaving 8 bases of the junction unmatched. DNA for the CDR3: TGCGCCAGCAGCTTGGTCCCATCGACAGGGGGAGGCTACACCTTC. Translation: CASSLVPSTGGGYTF.

The chain is built from TRBV30 and TRBJ1-2, with D tentatively TRBD1 (5 bases). V lost 5 bases, J lost 8 bases, and 18 bases lay in between. The V gene's germline CDR1 is GTSNPN and CDR2 SVGIG (reference sequence). This CDR3 is built from 13 residues. The CDR3 spells CAWLGGIPRGYTF. CDR3 sequence (DNA): TGTGCCTGGTTGGGGGGGATACCCAGAGGCTACACCTTC.